This T cell receptor (beta chain) emerged from a study of response to subunit inactivated influenza vaccine. Study-wide findings and caveats: Each seasonal influenza vaccination recruits few new T cells, the authors suggested.

Per germline, CDR1 WNHNN and CDR2 SYGVQD (reference sequence). This CDR3 is 17 amino acids long. V was shortened by 2 bases and J by 6 bases, with 17 bases between the two germline ends. TCRdb itself ran the RT-PCR reads through MiXCR, one entry per CDR3 protein. The sample lists 560,000 or so distinct CDR3 sequences; approximately 7.6% were seen once. Comment on this clonotype: As yet, its antigen is unknown.

V gene TRBV10-1 combines with J gene TRBJ1-6; D might be TRBD1 (6 bases). The TCR originated in a man aged 45 to 75 who received an inactivated influenza vaccine. This material consisted of PBMCs from blood, taken around 25 months after vaccination. CDR3 region: CASSEPTGQPSNSPLHF. DNA of the CDR3: TGCGCCAGCAGTGAGCCCACGGGACAACCGTCTAATTCACCCCTCCACTTT.